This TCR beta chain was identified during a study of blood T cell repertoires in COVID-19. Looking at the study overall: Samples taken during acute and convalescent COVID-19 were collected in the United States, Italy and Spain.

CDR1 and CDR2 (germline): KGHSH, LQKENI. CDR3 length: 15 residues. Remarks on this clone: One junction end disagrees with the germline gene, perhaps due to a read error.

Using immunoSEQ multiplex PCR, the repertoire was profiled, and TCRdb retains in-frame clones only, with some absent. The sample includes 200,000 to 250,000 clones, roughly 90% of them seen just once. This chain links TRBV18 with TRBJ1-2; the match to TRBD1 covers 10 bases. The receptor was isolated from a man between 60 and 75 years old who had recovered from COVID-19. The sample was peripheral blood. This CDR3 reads CASSPPGTGDQTPHF. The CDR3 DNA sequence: TGTGCCAGCTCACCGCCCGGGACAGGGGATCAAACCCCACACTTC.